These T cell receptor beta chains were read from a single sample in a study of blood T cells in healthy people across ages. In TCRdb, the 5' RACE reads were re-called with MiXCR into one record per CDR3 protein. The data contain hundreds of thousands of distinct CDR3 sequences, approximately 29% of them singletons. Sequences were obtained from blood. The source is a woman of 80 years or more in good health. Both conserved end residues are part of each CDR3. Fields, in order: clone size, D gene, J gene, V gene, CDR3 DNA, CDR3 protein. A D gene is named only where the DNA matches it firmly. The size field is filled for only some rows; it gives once, few, many or a size class.

NA,NA,TRBJ1-6,TRBV7-2,TGTGCCAGCAGCTTAGCGACTCACCGGAATAATTCACCCCTCCACTTT,CASSLATHRNNSPLHF
NA,NA,TRBJ2-3,TRBV11-2,TGTGCCAGCAGCTTAGATCTCAAAGCGGGTACGCAGTATTTT,CASSLDLKAGTQYF
few,TRBD1,TRBJ1-5,TRBV20-1,TGCAGTGCTAGAGACCCAGGGGGACAGCCCCAGCATTTT,CSARDPGGQPQHF
NA,NA,TRBJ2-3,TRBV12-3/TRBV12-4,TGTGCCAGCTCAGTTGGGTGGCTGAACGCAGATACGCAGTATTTT,CASSVGWLNADTQYF
few,NA,TRBJ2-3,TRBV28,TGTGCCAGCAGAACCCCGGCGACCACAGATACGCAGTATTTT,CASRTPATTDTQYF
many,TRBD1,TRBJ1-2,TRBV6-6,TGTGCCAGCAGGTTGGGACAGGCTAATGGCTACACCTTC,CASRLGQANGYTF
many,TRBD1,TRBJ1-5,TRBV28,TGTGCCAGCAGTATATTAGGACAGGGGGCGAATCAGCCCCAGCATTTT,CASSILGQGANQPQHF
many,NA,TRBJ2-7,TRBV7-2,TGTGCCAGCAGCTTAATGGATTTTCGGGGCGAGCAGTACTTC,CASSLMDFRGEQYF
many,TRBD2,TRBJ2-7,TRBV27,TGTGCCAGCAGTTTGGGGGCGACTAGCGGGGGCCGTAGATCCTACGAGCAGTACTTC,CASSLGATSGGRRSYEQYF
few,NA,TRBJ2-3,TRBV30,TGTGCCTGGAGCGACCGTGGGGGGCCTACGCAGTATTTT,CAWSDRGGPTQYF
few,NA,TRBJ1-5,TRBV20-1,TGCAGTGCTAGAGAGCCAGGGGCGGTTCAGCCCCAGCATTTT,CSAREPGAVQPQHF
many,NA,TRBJ2-5,TRBV18,TGTGCCAGCTCACCCCGCAGGACAGAAGAGACCCAGTACTTC,CASSPRRTEETQYF
NA,NA,TRBJ2-2,TRBV11-2,TGTGCCAGCAGCCCCTATAACCCCCGGGGGACCGGGGAGCTGTTTTTT,CASSPYNPRGTGELFF
few,NA,TRBJ1-1,TRBV28,TGTGCCAGCAGTTTATCGAGGGGCCGGAACACTGAAGCTTTCTTT,CASSLSRGRNTEAFF
many,NA,TRBJ2-1,TRBV7-3,TGTGCCAGCAGCTTAGGGTTTAAGGGGGGGGGGAGTGAGCAGTTCTTC,CASSLGFKGGGSEQFF
many,NA,TRBJ1-2,TRBV30,TGTGCCTGGGCCGGTACTCGCTCGATGCCCTACACCTTC,CAWAGTRSMPYTF
many,NA,TRBJ2-7,TRBV5-1,TGCGCCAGCAGCTTGGAGGCTTATTCGGGCTACGAGCAGTACTTC,CASSLEAYSGYEQYF
NA,TRBD1,TRBJ1-6,TRBV27,TGTGCCAGCAGCCAGGGACAGTATGAATCACCCCTCCACTTT,CASSQGQYESPLHF
NA,NA,TRBJ2-3,TRBV19,TGTGCCAGTAGCAAGACAGGGACTAGCACAGATACGCAGTATTTT,CASSKTGTSTDTQYF
many,NA,TRBJ2-7,TRBV29-1,TGCAGCGCTGAAGGCACTGGGACGTGGGAAAACTACGAGCAGTACTTC,CSAEGTGTWENYEQYF
many,NA,TRBJ1-6,TRBV6-6,TGTGCCAGCAGTTACTCAGGCGATTCACCCCTCCACTTT,CASSYSGDSPLHF
NA,NA,TRBJ2-2,TRBV18,TGTGCCGGCTCACCGAAGCAGAACACCGGGGAGCTGTTTTTT,CAGSPKQNTGELFF
many,NA,TRBJ2-5,TRBV3-1,TGTGCCAGCAGCCAAGGGCGGGGGAGACAGGCGGCCCAGTACTTC,CASSQGRGRQAAQYF
NA,TRBD2,TRBJ2-1,TRBV7-2,TGTGCCAGCAGCTTAGGGCCAGCGGGGGGCCTCAGCTCCTACAATGAGCAGTTCTTC,CASSLGPAGGLSSYNEQFF
NA,NA,TRBJ2-1,TRBV6-1,TGTGCCAGCAGGGTCACAGGGGAGGTATACAATGAGCAGTTCTTC,CASRVTGEVYNEQFF
few,NA,TRBJ1-1,TRBV20-1,TGCAGTGCATTCGACGGAGCCATGAACACTGAAGCTTTCTTT,CSAFDGAMNTEAFF
many,NA,TRBJ1-5,TRBV20-1,TGCAGTGCTAAGGCCTATAGCAATCAGCCCCAGCATTTT,CSAKAYSNQPQHF
many,NA,TRBJ1-2,TRBV3-1,TGTGCCAGCAGCCAAGATGGTGGAGAAATCTACACCTTC,CASSQDGGEIYTF
many,NA,TRBJ1-5,TRBV18,TGTGCCAGCTCACCAGGACGGGGGCAGCCCCAGCATTTT,CASSPGRGQPQHF